Many counts were recorded for the clone carrying this T cell receptor (beta chain). Its target is not known. The sample comes from a study of T cells after posttransplantation cyclophosphamide. Measured with immunoSEQ multiplex PCR; TCRdb has only the in-frame clones, and not every one. The sample is made up of tens of thousands of clones, none counted only once. Germline V CDR1 and CDR2: SGHRS, YFSETQ. V shed 4 bases and J 6 bases; nucleotides not matched to a gene: 7. This CDR3 comprises 14 residues. Study results and caveats: Tissue-infiltrating T cells from skin or gut overlapped little with blood T cells. Recipient CMV seropositivity and CMV reactivation strongly tracked TRB clonality.

The genes are TRBV5-1 and TRBJ1-5; 7 nucleotides agree with TRBD1. Sequenced material: PBMCs. The sequence was collected from an older woman in good health, CMV-negative, and a related stem cell transplant donor. CDR3 amino acids: CASSEGAYGQPQHF. For the CDR3, the DNA is TGCGCCAGCAGCGAGGGGGCGTATGGTCAGCCCCAGCATTTT.